This passage covers 17 T cell receptor beta chains from one sample sequenced in a study of T-cell memory formation after mild COVID-19. TCRdb independently ran MiXCR on the 5' RACE reads; one entry per CDR3 protein. In the table there are 550,000 to 650,000 distinct CDR3 sequences, roughly a sixth of which are singletons. The sequenced sample was PBMCs or a T cell subset sorted from them (not recorded which). The receptors were gathered from an adult woman who had mild COVID-19 (a few samples of this study predate the infection). Cell type and time point are not known.

The chain employs TRBV28 and TRBJ2-7; 7 bases are shared with TRBD2. V was clipped by 5 bases and J by 3 bases; unmatched bases: 10. Germline V gene sequence: CDR1 MDHEN, CDR2 SYDVKM. This CDR3 comprises 15 residues. The CDR3 DNA reads TGTGCCAGCAGTCCGCCCAGAGCGGGGATCTACGAGCAGTACTTC. Translating it yields CASSPPRAGIYEQYF.

In this sample, this clonotype turned up a few times. The CDR3 loop reads CASSPTGYAGANVLTF. The DNA of the CDR3 is TGTGCCAGTAGCCCCACAGGGTATGCTGGGGCCAACGTCCTGACTTTC. The gene calls are TRBV19 and TRBJ2-6; possibly TRBD1 for D (6 bases). V gave up 6 bases and J gave up 2 bases, with 14 bases separating them. The CDR3 totals 16 residues. Germline CDR1 reads LNHDA; CDR2 reads SQIVND (reference sequence).

This clonotype was observed a few times. This chain connects TRBV11-2 to TRBJ2-1; TRBD2 aligns across 8 bases. Germline V gives CDR1 SGHAT, CDR2 FQNNGV. Trimming at V came to 6 bases and at J to 4 bases, leaving 8 bases not matched to a gene. This CDR3 contains 15 residues. The CDR3 region has the DNA TGTGCCAGCAGACAACTAGCGGAACAATACAATGAGCAGTTCTTC. Encoded protein: CASRQLAEQYNEQFF. Supplemented by reference TRBV11-2 and TRBJ2-1, the full variable domain reads EAGVAQSPRYKIIEKRQSVAFWCNPISGHATLYWYQQILGQGPKLLIQFQNNGVVDDSQLPKDRFSAERLKGVDSTLKIQPAKLEDSAVYLCASRQLAEQYNEQFFGPGTRLTVL.

In this sample, this clonotype turned up a few times. This chain connects TRBV9 to TRBJ1-1; no clear D gene. The ends were cut back, 3 bases at V and 1 base at J, with 10 bases in the middle. Germline V CDR1 and CDR2: SGDLS, YYNGEE. CDR3 length: 14 amino acids. The chain's CDR3 is CASSDKDTNTEAFF. CDR3 nucleotide sequence: TGTGCCAGCAGCGACAAAGATACGAACACTGAAGCTTTCTTT.

This clonotype was seen only once. This chain links TRBV20-1 with TRBJ2-2; D uncertain. This CDR3 region has 13 residues. Germline loops: CDR1 DFQATT, CDR2 SNEGSKA (reference sequence). The V gene lost 1 base and the J gene lost 4 bases, with 7 bases spanning the gap. The CDR3 DNA follows: TGCAGTGCTAGAGTCGGTTCCACCGGGGAGCTGTTTTTT. It yields the protein CSARVGSTGELFF.

This clonotype has a handful of counts. V and J are TRBV3-1 and TRBJ2-7; D remains unclear. Germline CDR1 and CDR2: LGHDT and YNNKEL (reference sequence). The V end was cut by 2 bases, the J end by 5 bases, with 13 bases between. The CDR3 contains 14 residues. This chain's CDR3 is CASSQTVTLHEQYF. The DNA of the CDR3 is TGTGCCAGCAGCCAAACGGTCACCCTCCACGAGCAGTACTTC.

The chain joins TRBV19 to TRBJ1-4; tentative D call: TRBD1 (5 bases). V lost 6 bases, J lost 5 bases, and 16 bases lay in between. CDR1 and CDR2 from the germline V gene are LNHDA and SQIVND (reference sequence). The CDR3 has 15 residues. The CDR3 loop is CASSHRRGGNEKLFF. As DNA, the CDR3 is TGTGCCAGTAGCCATCGGAGGGGCGGGAATGAAAAACTGTTTTTT.

The V and J genes are TRBV30 and TRBJ2-5; 10 nucleotides line up with TRBD2. V lost 2 bases to trimming and J lost 2 bases; unmatched junction nucleotides: 5. This CDR3 region has 15 residues. The germline gives CDR1 GTSNPN, CDR2 SVGIG (reference sequence). This CDR3 reads CAWSWSGGAQETQYF. CDR3 coding DNA: TGTGCCTGGAGTTGGAGCGGGGGGGCTCAAGAGACCCAGTACTTC.

The CDR3 DNA reads as TGTGCCAGCAGCCTCACGGACAACCACCCACCAAACACTGAAGCTTTCTTT. Its translation: CASSLTDNHPPNTEAFF. The rearrangement links TRBV7-2 to TRBJ1-1; D is possibly TRBD1 (5 bases). Germline loops: CDR1 SGHTA, CDR2 FQGNSA. The ends were cut back, 5 bases at V and 2 bases at J, with 21 bases in the middle. The CDR3 consists of 17 residues.

The chain carries TRBV4-2 and TRBJ2-2, with 10 bases matching TRBD2. Germline V gene lookup returns CDR1 LGHNA and CDR2 YNFKEQ. The CDR3 is 16 amino acids. J was trimmed by 6 bases and V by 1 base; bases with no gene match: 5. CDR3 nucleotides: TGTGCCAGCAGCCAAGCCCTAGCGGGGGATCCCGGGGAGCTGTTTTTT. Its protein product is CASSQALAGDPGELFF.

This rearrangement joins TRBV9 to TRBJ2-1; 12 positions agree with TRBD2. CDR1 SGDLS and CDR2 YYNGEE come from the germline V gene. V shed 4 bases, J shed 5 bases, and the junction held 7 bases outside the gene matches. The CDR3 has 16 amino acids. In DNA, the CDR3 is TGTGCCAGCAGCATTCCTAGCGGGGGGGAAAACAATGAGCAGTTCTTC. Encoded protein: CASSIPSGGENNEQFF.

For the CDR3, the DNA is TGTGCCACCAGTGATTCGGGGGGGAGCTACGAGCAGTACTTC. Its protein is CATSDSGGSYEQYF. V usage is TRBV24-1 and J usage is TRBJ2-7; 8 nucleotides match TRBD2. V dropped 2 bases and J dropped 3; count of bases not matched to a gene: 2. Germline V CDR1 and CDR2: KGHDR, SFDVKD. The CDR3 has 14 amino acids.

As regards this clonotype: At one end, the junction sequence differs from germline, possibly due to a read error. The chain recombines TRBV12-3 or TRBV12-4 with TRBJ1-1, with 9 bases identical to TRBD1. The CDR3 has 13 amino acids. CDR3 loop: CASRDRGNAEAFF. The CDR3 nucleotides are TGTGCCAGCAGAGACAGGGGGAACGCTGAAGCTTTCTTT.

V is TRBV4-1 and J is TRBJ1-2; 10 bases map to TRBD1. The CDR3 totals 15 residues. In germline, CDR1 is MGHRA, CDR2 YSYEKL. Trimming took 0 bases from V and 8 from J; bases not matched to a gene: 6. CDR3 in amino acids: CASSQEGQGSRGYTF. CDR3 sequence (DNA): TGCGCCAGCAGCCAAGAGGGACAGGGGAGTAGAGGCTACACCTTC.

The chain recombines TRBV5-5 with TRBJ1-4; weak D call: TRBD1 (5 bases). This CDR3 is 15 amino acids long. Trimming removed 4 bases at V and 10 bases at J, with 20 bases between. The germline gives CDR1 SGHKS, CDR2 YYEKEE (reference sequence). This chain's CDR3 is CASSRDYKLRGKLFF. CDR3 DNA sequence: TGTGCCAGCAGCCGAGATTACAAACTAAGGGGAAAACTGTTTTTT.

V is TRBV2 and J is TRBJ2-5; perhaps TRBD2 as D (5 bases). The germline CDR1 and CDR2 sequences are SNHLY and FYNNEI. The V gene lost 3 bases and the J gene lost 5 bases, with 10 bases spanning the gap. The CDR3 runs 13 residues. CDR3 nucleotide sequence: TGTGCCAGCAGTGAGAGTCCGGGGGAGACCCAGTACTTC. It specifies CASSESPGETQYF.

This clonotype was observed a few times. The chain recombines TRBV6-6 with TRBJ2-7; D could derive from TRBD1 or TRBD2 (5 bases each). The CDR3 sequence is 15 residues long. Germline CDR1 and CDR2: MNHNY and SVGAGI (reference sequence). V lost 6 bases, J lost 3 bases, and 18 bases lay in between. CDR3 DNA sequence: TGTGCCAGCAGAGACCCGGCAGGGACGGGCTACGAGCAGTACTTC. Amino acid sequence: CASRDPAGTGYEQYF.